Sequencing of this TCR beta chain was carried out in a study of T cell responses to AZD1222 COVID-19 vaccine (dated by TCRdb to about 2021). With regard to the full study: TCR sequencing covered 233 trial participants: some 210 given two doses of AZD1222 and around 26 given two doses of MenACWY control vaccine. Enrollment into the trials was organized by age into subgroups of 18-55, 56-69 and 70-plus years, and those subgroups contained roughly 150, 30 and 60 TCR-sequenced participants, respectively. Study-wide findings and limitations: The vaccine-associated CD4 TCRs covered the entire spike protein, and the dominant responses fell in regions 160-218 and 743-854. Participants were mostly white British, with more females than males. The authors suggested clonal diversity may have been underestimated. Spike-specific TCR breadth and depth rose significantly after two AZD1222 doses compared with day 0 and with MenACWY recipients. Because no day 14 peak-response samples were available, the repertoires could be characterized only after the peak T cell response. Conclusions about previously exposed vaccinees are limited because only six or seven AZD1222 recipients were SARS-CoV-2 seropositive at baseline. In the small 56-69-year group, the increase in depth fell short of significance, most likely because of low power. Nearly half of unique spike-specific TCRs reportedly recognized epitopes outside regions mutated in the B.1.351 and B.1.1.7 variants.

The CDR3 regions of human TCRbeta chains were analyzed by immunosequencing. The study's own analysis went as follows. TCRs in the repertoires were matched against a reference library of SARS-CoV-2-specific TCRs that had been generated with the MIRA antigen-specificity platform. Breadth was defined as the fraction of unique TCRs that were SARS-CoV-2-associated, and depth was defined as the fraction of total T cells that were SARS-CoV-2-associated. Using the MIRA data, each spike-specific TCR was mapped to the spike region that the TCR reacts to and placed in a CD4 or CD8 class. Log10-transformed breadth and depth values were compared by one-way ANOVA with Sidak's multiple comparisons tests. TCRdb re-hosts the immuneACCESS table, in-frame sequences only. Its copies lack some clones; in the studies checked, an unresolved V gene accounts for under half of them, and the cause for the rest is not known. D and trimming were read from the DNA, whereas the V and J calls and clone size are those reported in that table. The sample yields about 140,000 clones; nearly 90% were counted once. The ten top clones hold under 7% of the sample.

With respect to this clone: Its binding antigen is unknown. Per-base qualities were not stored, and no clone one base away is much larger.

The CDR3 measures 13 amino acids from cysteine to phenylalanine. The only DNA kept is the CDR3, 39 bases in frame from the first base. From a lookup of the germline V gene, CDR1 and CDR2 are SGHNT and YENEEA. At the junction V is shortened by 8 bases and J by 6 bases, with 15 bases in between. In light of the paper, this sample's time point label describes: about 28 days (+/-7) after the second vaccine dose. The sample's treatment or condition label, in plain terms: meningococcal conjugate vaccine given as trial control. The vaccinee samples were drawn from two UK trials, COV001 and COV002, one of which was a single-blind randomized controlled phase 2/3 trial testing AZD1222 (ChAdOx1 nCoV-19) in healthy adults. Trial participant PBMC samples were collected at day 0 and day 28 after the second dose for TCRbeta chain sequencing.

The rearrangement joined TRBV11-3 to TRBJ2-3, with TRBD1 as a weak D call on 6 bases. The receptor's source is an adult who received the MenACWY meningococcal vaccine as a control. The input for sequencing was peripheral blood, taken 28 days after the second dose of the MenACWY control vaccine. The CDR3 here reads CASGLQGYDTQYF. The DNA sequence is as follows: TGTGCCAGCGGGTTGCAGGGGTATGATACGCAGTATTTT.